A single sample is the source of the 24 T cell receptor beta chains below, sequenced in a study of shared clonotypes between healthy human individuals (dated by TCRdb to about 2020). CD8 naive samples consisted of CD45RO-negative cells that were positively selected for CCR7, yielding a CD45RA+CCR7+ population without TemRA cells. Receptor amplification or capture employed the immunoSEQ multiplex PCR assay. The table comes from immuneACCESS by way of TCRdb, which keeps in-frame sequences with V and J called. Part of the clones is missing from these tables; in studies checked, under half for an unresolved V gene and the rest for unknown reasons. In this sample the table shows almost 700,000 clones, about 91% of which occur a single time. The ten top clones hold more than 20% of the sample. Material for sequencing was naive CD8+ T cells sorted from blood. In the paper's terms, the cell subset or site label means: CD45RA+CCR7+. The receptors shown here come from a man aged 25-45 years in good health.

The CDR3 protein is CASSPPGLAGYEQYF. In nucleotides, the CDR3 is TGTGCCAGCAGTCCCCCGGGGCTAGCGGGCTACGAGCAGTACTTC. The chain recombines TRBV28 with TRBJ2-7; TRBD2 matches at 8 bases. V shed 5 bases and J 3 bases; nucleotides not matched to a gene: 9. CDR3 size: 15 residues. Germline CDR1 is MDHEN and CDR2 is SYDVKM. Combining the CDR3 with reference TRBV28 and TRBJ2-7 gives the whole variable domain DVKVTQSSRYLVKRTGEKVFLECVQDMDHENMFWYRQDPGLGLRLIYFSYDVKMKEKGDIPEGYSVSREKKERFSLILESASTNQTSMYLCASSPPGLAGYEQYFGPGTRLTVT.

The chain is built from TRBV15 and TRBJ2-1; no definite D call. Germline V gene lookup returns CDR1 LNHNV and CDR2 YYDKDF (reference sequence). V lost 0 bases, J lost 12 bases, and 9 bases lay in between. The CDR3 totals 12 residues. CDR3 region: CATSREDRWQFF. The CDR3 coding sequence is TGTGCCACCAGCAGAGAGGACCGATGGCAGTTCTTC.

This clone was counted a single time. The chain employs TRBV21-1 and TRBJ2-3; the table's D call TRBD2 went unverified against the DNA. TRBV21-1 is designated a pseudogene. The CDR3 is 18 residues long. In nucleotides, the CDR3 is TGTGCCAGCAGCAAACCGTCTAATACCGGGACTAGCCGAGATACGCAGTATTTT. Translated, it gives CASSKPSNTGTSRDTQYF.

The chain recombines TRBV4-1 with TRBJ2-3, with a possible D match to TRBD2 (6 bases). Germline CDR1 and CDR2: MGHRA and YSYEKL. This CDR3 has 15 residues. V dropped 0 bases and J dropped 3 bases, with 10 bases sitting between them. CDR3 coding DNA: TGCGCCAGCAGCCAAGAACCGGGACTTACAGATACGCAGTATTTT. Protein: CASSQEPGLTDTQYF.

The rearrangement uses TRBV28 and TRBJ2-7, with D unclear. This CDR3 spans 11 amino acids. Trimming left V 10 bases short and J 1 base short, with 8 bases between. CDR1 is MDHEN, CDR2 SYDVKM, per germline. The CDR3 region has the DNA TGTGCCACCTCAAGGTCCTACGAGCAGTACTTC. Translation gives CATSRSYEQYF.

In its sample, this clone was seen a few times. This chain connects TRBV27 to TRBJ2-1; tentative D call: TRBD2 (6 bases). From germline, CDR1 is MNHEY and CDR2 SMNVEV (reference sequence). This CDR3 has 17 amino acids. With 5 bases removed from V and 3 bases from J, the gap between germline ends came to 20 bases. CDR3 amino acids: CASSPDLGLIIYNEQFF. CDR3 DNA: TGTGCCAGCAGTCCGGACCTGGGACTGATCATCTACAATGAGCAGTTCTTC.

This clone was recorded only once. The CDR3 bases are TGTGCCAGCAGCTCTTTCGACAATGAGCAGTTCTTC. It is translated as CASSSFDNEQFF. The chain has TRBV5-5 and TRBJ2-1; no clear D gene. Looked up from germline, CDR1 is SGHKS and CDR2 is YYEKEE (reference sequence). Trimming stripped 3 bases from V and 5 bases from J, with 6 bases between. This CDR3 comprises 12 residues.

This sequence joins TRBV10-3 and TRBJ2-2; no firm D call. Germline values: CDR1 ENHRY, CDR2 SYGVKD. CDR3 length: 14 residues. V lost 3 bases and J 0 bases, leaving 5 bases between the germline ends. The CDR3 loop reads CAISESSNTGELFF. The CDR3 DNA reads as TGTGCCATCAGTGAATCTTCGAACACCGGGGAGCTGTTTTTT.

The sample holds a few counts of this clone. The V gene is TRBV2, the J gene TRBJ2-1; unclear D gene. CDR1 and CDR2 (germline): SNHLY, FYNNEI. The CDR3 runs to 8 residues. V lost 6 bases and J lost 10, with 1 base in between. CDR3 sequence reads: CASSEQFF. The CDR3 DNA reads as TGTGCCAGCAGCGAGCAGTTCTTC. Filled out from reference TRBV2 and TRBJ2-1, the complete variable domain reads EPEVTQTPSHQVTQMGQEVILRCVPISNHLYFYWYRQILGQKVEFLVSFYNNEISEKSEIFDDQFSVERPDGSNFTLKIRSTKLEDSAMYFCASSEQFFGPGTRLTVL.

With respect to this clone: In the same sample, other DNA sequences code for this CDR3. V usage is TRBV10-1 and J usage is TRBJ1-3, with unresolved D. Germline lookup yields CDR1 WNHNN and CDR2 SYGVQD (reference sequence). V lost 6 bases and J lost 0, with 9 bases in between. This CDR3 is 14 amino acids long. DNA of the CDR3: TGCGCCAGCAGCGGACCAAACTCTGGAAACACCATATATTTT. Protein sequence: CASSGPNSGNTIYF.

The V and J genes are TRBV2 and TRBJ2-5; TRBD1 aligns across 9 bases. CDR1 is SNHLY and CDR2 is FYNNEI in the germline V gene. This CDR3 is 14 amino acids long. V lost 8 bases and J lost 4; bases outside the gene matches: 8. CDR3 residues: CASEQGAQAETQYF. The CDR3 DNA reads TGTGCCAGCGAACAGGGGGCGCAAGCAGAGACCCAGTACTTC.

In its sample, this clone was seen once. The chain is built from TRBV5-8 and TRBJ2-5; TRBD2 is a possible D gene (5 bases). Trimming took 4 bases from V and 0 from J, leaving 13 bases between them. Looked up from germline, CDR1 is SGHTS and CDR2 is YDEGEE. The CDR3 has 15 amino acids. Here the CDR3 DNA reads TGTGCCAGCAGCCCGACTCCCGGGGACCAAGAGACCCAGTACTTC. It specifies CASSPTPGDQETQYF.

The V call is TRBV4-1, the J call TRBJ2-7; 9 nucleotides align to TRBD2. Losses at the gene ends were 3 bases for V and 4 bases for J; bases not matched to a gene: 10. The germline V gene encodes CDR1 MGHRA and CDR2 YSYEKL. The CDR3 contains 16 residues. In nucleotides, the CDR3 is TGCGCCAGCAGCCAGGACCTAGCGGGGCTACTTTACGAGCAGTACTTC. This encodes CASSQDLAGLLYEQYF.

This chain links TRBV30 with TRBJ2-1; D gene ambiguous. CDR3 size: 15 residues. V shed 0 bases and J shed 0 bases, with 9 bases lying between them. Germline V gene sequence: CDR1 GTSNPN, CDR2 SVGIG (reference sequence). The CDR3, as DNA: TGTGCCTGGAGTGTGTACTCAAGCTCCTACAATGAGCAGTTCTTC. Translating gives CAWSVYSSSYNEQFF.

The V and J genes are TRBV27 and TRBJ2-1; TRBD2 might be the D (5 bases). The V gene's germline CDR1 is MNHEY and CDR2 SMNVEV (reference sequence). The CDR3 runs 15 residues. V lost 5 bases, J lost 4 bases, and 15 bases lay in between. The CDR3 region has the DNA TGTGCCAGCAGTCCCGGCAGCGGATCTTACAATGAGCAGTTCTTC. This encodes CASSPGSGSYNEQFF.

CDR3 protein: CASSPLTGINEQYF. In DNA form, the CDR3 reads TGTGCCAGCAGTCCTTTGACAGGGATCAACGAGCAGTACTTC. The V gene is TRBV14, the J gene TRBJ2-7; 7 bases agree with TRBD1. Germline CDR1 and CDR2: SGHDN and FVKESK. The length of the CDR3 is 14 residues. J was trimmed by 5 bases and V by 6 bases; bases with no gene match: 10. Full variable domain (missing parts from reference TRBV14 and TRBJ2-7): EAGVTQFPSHSVIEKGQTVTLRCDPISGHDNLYWYRRVMGKEIKFLLHFVKESKQDESGMPNNRFLAERTGGTYSTLKVQPAELEDSGVYFCASSPLTGINEQYFGPGTRLTVT.

This rearrangement joins TRBV5-4 to TRBJ2-2; 10 bases are a match to TRBD1. The V and J ends lost 3 bases and 6 bases, in that order; junction bases with no gene match: 2. The germline gives CDR1 SGHNT, CDR2 YYREEE (reference sequence). This CDR3 has 14 amino acids. CDR3 in DNA: TGTGCCAGCAGCTGGACAGGGGGACCCGGGGAGCTGTTTTTT. It specifies CASSWTGGPGELFF.

The chain couples TRBV28 to TRBJ2-5, with 7 positions matching TRBD2. Germline V gene lookup returns CDR1 MDHEN and CDR2 SYDVKM. This CDR3 spans 16 amino acids. The ends lost 2 bases at V and 5 bases at J; junction bases unmatched: 11. The CDR3 protein is CASSLGGRGRIETQYF. The CDR3 coding sequence is TGTGCCAGCAGTTTAGGCGGGAGAGGGAGGATTGAGACCCAGTACTTC.

The chain uses TRBV7-2 and TRBJ2-1; D gene ambiguous. The CDR3 is 13 amino acids. Trimming stripped 5 bases from V and 9 bases from J, with 14 bases between. Germline CDR1 reads SGHTA; CDR2 reads FQGNSA. CDR3 protein: CASSLESFGEQFF. The CDR3 DNA is TGTGCCAGCAGCCTTGAGAGTTTCGGTGAGCAGTTCTTC.

The gene calls are TRBV7-9 and TRBJ2-7; TRBD2 might be the D (5 bases). The CDR3 has 14 residues. With 7 bases removed from V and 0 bases from J, the gap between germline ends came to 13 bases. The germline gives CDR1 SEHNR, CDR2 FQNEAQ (reference sequence). CDR3 sequence: CASTPFGDSYEQYF. CDR3 nucleotide sequence: TGTGCCAGCACCCCCTTCGGGGACTCCTACGAGCAGTACTTC. The full variable domain, completed using reference TRBV7-9 and TRBJ2-7, is DTGVSQNPRHKITKRGQNVTFRCDPISEHNRLYWYRQTLGQGPEFLTYFQNEAQLEKSRLLSDRFSAERPKGSFSTLEIQRTEQGDSAMYLCASTPFGDSYEQYFGPGTRLTVT.

This chain links TRBV6-5 with TRBJ2-2; D call uncertain. The CDR3 extends over 15 amino acids. Germline CDR1 and CDR2: MNHEY and SVGAGI. Trimming stripped 0 bases from V and 6 bases from J, with 11 bases between. The CDR3 region has the DNA TGTGCCAGCAGTTACTCGATTCCTCGGCCCGGGGAGCTGTTTTTT. This codes for CASSYSIPRPGELFF.

V gene TRBV2 combines with J gene TRBJ1-2, with TRBD1 matching 10 bases. The germline V gene has CDR1 SNHLY and CDR2 FYNNEI. V was pared by 3 bases and J by 4 bases, with 5 bases of the junction left unmatched. This CDR3 spans 15 amino acids. CDR3 sequence (DNA): TGTGCCAGCAGTGACGGGACAGGGGATATCTATGGCTACACCTTC. Residues: CASSDGTGDIYGYTF.

For the CDR3, the DNA is TGTGCCAGCTCGCCTAGGGCTAGCGGGAGCTGGAATGAGCAGTTCTTC. It encodes CASSPRASGSWNEQFF. The chain links TRBV18 to TRBJ2-1, with TRBD2 matching over 10 bases. V shed 6 bases, J shed 7 bases, and the junction held 12 bases outside the gene matches. Germline values: CDR1 KGHSH, CDR2 LQKENI. The CDR3 is 16 amino acids. The variable domain in full, with the rest retrieved from reference TRBV18 and TRBJ2-1, is NAGVMQNPRHLVRRRGQEARLRCSPMKGHSHVYWYRQLPEEGLKFMVYLQKENIIDESGMPKERFSAEFPKEGPSILRIQQVVRGDSAAYFCASSPRASGSWNEQFFGPGTRLTVL.

The chain carries TRBV10-3 and TRBJ2-7, with 7 positions matching TRBD1. Trimming took 0 bases from V and 0 from J; bases not matched to a gene: 5. Germline CDR1 is ENHRY and CDR2 is SYGVKD. The CDR3 spans 16 residues. The CDR3 region has the DNA TGTGCCATCAGTGAGTCTGATAGGACAGGCTCCTACGAGCAGTACTTC. Its translation: CAISESDRTGSYEQYF.